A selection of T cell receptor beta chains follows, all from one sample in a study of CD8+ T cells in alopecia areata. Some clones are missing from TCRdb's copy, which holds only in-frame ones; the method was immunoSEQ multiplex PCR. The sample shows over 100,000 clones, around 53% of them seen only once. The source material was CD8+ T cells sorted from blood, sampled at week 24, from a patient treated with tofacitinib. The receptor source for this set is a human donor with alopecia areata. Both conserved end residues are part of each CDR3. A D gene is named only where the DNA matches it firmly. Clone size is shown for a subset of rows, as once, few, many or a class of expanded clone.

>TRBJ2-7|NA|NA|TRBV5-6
CASSLAPRYEQYF
TGTGCCAGCAGCTTGGCCCCGCGTTACGAGCAGTACTTC
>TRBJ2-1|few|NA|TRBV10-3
CAISEAKRSSYNEQFF
TGTGCCATCAGTGAGGCGAAGCGCAGCTCCTACAATGAGCAGTTCTTC
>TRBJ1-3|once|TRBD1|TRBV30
CAYYPGQGAHTIYF
TGTGCCTACTACCCGGGACAGGGGGCACACACCATATATTTT
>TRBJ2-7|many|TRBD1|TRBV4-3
CASSPSRGDSYEQYF
TGCGCCAGCAGCCCTTCCCGAGGGGACAGCTACGAGCAGTACTTC
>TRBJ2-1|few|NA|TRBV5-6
CASSPNANEQFF
TGTGCCAGCAGCCCCAACGCCAATGAGCAGTTCTTC
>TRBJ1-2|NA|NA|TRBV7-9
CASSLGTQVDYTF
TGTGCCAGCAGCTTGGGGACCCAAGTCGACTACACCTTC
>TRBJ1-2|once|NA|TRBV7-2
CASSLVSAGDGYTF
TGTGCCAGCAGCTTAGTTAGCGCCGGCGATGGCTACACCTTC
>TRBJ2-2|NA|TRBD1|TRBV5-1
CASSLQGALDTGELFF
TGCGCCAGCAGCTTACAGGGGGCTCTGGACACCGGGGAGCTGTTTTTT
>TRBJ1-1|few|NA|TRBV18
CASSPGKTEAGAFF
TGTGCCAGCTCACCGGGTAAAACCGAGGCGGGAGCTTTCTTT
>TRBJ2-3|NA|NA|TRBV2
CASSEALETRDTQYF
TGTGCCAGCAGTGAAGCGCTTGAGACTCGAGATACGCAGTATTTT
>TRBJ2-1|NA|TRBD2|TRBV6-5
CASSYSASGGYNEQFF
TGTGCCAGCAGTTACTCGGCTAGCGGGGGATACAATGAGCAGTTCTTC
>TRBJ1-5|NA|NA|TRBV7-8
CASSSGVGGNQPQHF
TGTGCCAGCAGCTCGGGGGTTGGGGGCAATCAGCCCCAGCATTTT
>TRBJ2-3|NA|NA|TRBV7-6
CASSLAVDGGQYF
TGTGCCAGCAGCTTAGCAGTAGATGGCGGGCAGTATTTT
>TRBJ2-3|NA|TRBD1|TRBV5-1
CASSKQGTGGADTQYF
TGCGCCAGCAGCAAGCAGGGGACAGGGGGCGCAGATACGCAGTATTTT
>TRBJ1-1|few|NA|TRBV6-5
CASSLLTGNTEAFF
TGTGCCAGCAGCCTCCTTACAGGGAACACTGAAGCTTTCTTT
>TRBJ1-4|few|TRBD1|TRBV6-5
CASSYSTGGSEKLFF
TGTGCCAGCAGTTACTCCACAGGGGGATCCGAAAAACTGTTTTTT
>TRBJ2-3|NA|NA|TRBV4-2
CASSQDRGAGDTQYF
TGTGCCAGCAGCCAAGATCGAGGGGCTGGAGATACGCAGTATTTT
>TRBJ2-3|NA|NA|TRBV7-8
CASTLAGWTDTQYF
TGTGCCAGCACCCTGGCAGGGTGGACAGATACGCAGTATTTT
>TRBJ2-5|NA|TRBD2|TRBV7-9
CASSSSFGRGEETQYF
TGTGCCAGCAGCTCCTCCTTCGGACGGGGGGAAGAGACCCAGTACTTC
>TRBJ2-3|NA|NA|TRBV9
CASSRSRGTDTQYF
TGTGCCAGCAGCCGATCTAGGGGAACAGATACGCAGTATTTT
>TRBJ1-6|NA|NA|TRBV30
CAWSVLSGPAGSPLHF
TGTGCCTGGAGTGTACTGTCAGGTCCCGCGGGATCACCCCTCCACTTT
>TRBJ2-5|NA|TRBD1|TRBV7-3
CASSVTGTGETQYF
TGTGCCAGCAGCGTCACAGGGACAGGCGAGACCCAGTACTTC
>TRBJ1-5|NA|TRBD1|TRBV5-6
CASSTGQGAGQPQHF
TGTGCCAGCAGTACGGGACAGGGGGCAGGTCAGCCCCAGCATTTT
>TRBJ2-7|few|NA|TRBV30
CAWSWRGEQYF
TGTGCCTGGAGTTGGAGGGGCGAGCAGTACTTC
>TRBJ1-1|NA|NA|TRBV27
CASSFSGGQASFEAFF
TGTGCCAGCAGTTTCTCCGGGGGGCAAGCTAGCTTTGAAGCTTTCTTT
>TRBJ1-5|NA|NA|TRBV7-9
CASSSYSSNQPQHF
TGTGCCAGCAGCTCATACAGTAGCAATCAGCCCCAGCATTTT
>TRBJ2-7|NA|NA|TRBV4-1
CASSQPRDYEQYF
TGCGCCAGCAGCCAACCCCGGGACTACGAGCAGTACTTC
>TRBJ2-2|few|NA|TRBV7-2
CASREAGGEDTGELFF
TGTGCCAGCAGAGAGGCGGGTGGCGAGGACACCGGGGAGCTGTTTTTT
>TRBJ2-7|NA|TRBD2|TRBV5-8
CASSSPMVAGVHYEQYF
TGTGCCAGCAGCTCCCCAATGGTAGCGGGGGTACACTACGAGCAGTACTTC
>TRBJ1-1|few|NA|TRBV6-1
CASSYRVNTEAFF
TGTGCCAGCAGTTATCGGGTGAACACTGAAGCTTTCTTT
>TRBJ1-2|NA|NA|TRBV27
CASSLSGKGRYGYTF
TGTGCCAGCAGTTTATCCGGAAAAGGACGATATGGCTACACCTTC
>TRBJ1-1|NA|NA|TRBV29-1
CSVWKNTEAFF
TGCAGCGTCTGGAAGAACACTGAAGCTTTCTTT
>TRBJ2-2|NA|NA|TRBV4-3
CASSQGTTQGIGELFF
TGCGCCAGCAGCCAAGGGACCACGCAGGGTATCGGGGAGCTGTTTTTT
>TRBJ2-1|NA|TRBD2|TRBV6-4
CASSESSGGNNEQFF
TGTGCCAGCAGTGAATCCAGCGGGGGAAACAATGAGCAGTTCTTC
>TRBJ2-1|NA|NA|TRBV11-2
CASSLGSAEQFF
TGTGCCAGCAGCTTAGGGAGCGCCGAGCAGTTCTTC
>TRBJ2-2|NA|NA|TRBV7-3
CASRGHTANTGELFF
TGTGCCAGCAGGGGACATACCGCGAACACCGGGGAGCTGTTTTTT
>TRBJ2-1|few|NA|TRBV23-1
CASIYRTDYNEQFF
TGCGCCAGCATCTACCGGACAGACTACAATGAGCAGTTCTTC
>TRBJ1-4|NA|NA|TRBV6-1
CASSEVGGWGNEEKLFF
TGTGCCAGCAGTGAAGTTGGGGGCTGGGGAAATGAAGAAAAACTGTTTTTT
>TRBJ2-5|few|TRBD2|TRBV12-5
CASGLVRGGTGQETQYF
TGTGCTAGTGGTTTGGTTCGCGGGGGTACGGGGCAAGAGACCCAGTACTTC
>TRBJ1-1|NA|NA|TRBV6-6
CASSYYHGGGDTEAFF
TGTGCCAGCAGTTACTACCACGGGGGGGGAGACACTGAAGCTTTCTTT
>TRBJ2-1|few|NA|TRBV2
CASSPNPPVVYNEQFF
TGTGCCAGCAGTCCTAATCCTCCCGTGGTGTACAATGAGCAGTTCTTC
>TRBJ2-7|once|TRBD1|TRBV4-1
CASSQRAGGAYEQYF
TGCGCCAGCAGCCAAAGGGCAGGGGGCGCCTACGAGCAGTACTTC
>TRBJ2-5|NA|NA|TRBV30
CAWSVWVQETQYF
TGTGCCTGGAGTGTATGGGTCCAAGAGACCCAGTACTTC
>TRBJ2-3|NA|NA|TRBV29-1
CSVEGGQPSTDTQYF
TGCAGCGTTGAAGGGGGGCAGCCTAGCACAGATACGCAGTATTTT
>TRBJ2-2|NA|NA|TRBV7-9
CASSQNPGTGELFF
TGTGCCAGCAGCCAAAACCCGGGGACCGGGGAGCTGTTTTTT
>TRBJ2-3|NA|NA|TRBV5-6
CASSLQGDTQYF
TGTGCCAGCAGCTTGCAGGGAGATACGCAGTATTTT
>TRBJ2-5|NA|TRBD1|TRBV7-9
CASSSDRVYEETQYF
TGTGCCAGCAGCTCCGACAGGGTATATGAAGAGACCCAGTACTTC
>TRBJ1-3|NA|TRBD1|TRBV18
CASSPPDRPEYYF
TGTGCCAGCTCACCACCGGACAGGCCCGAATACTATTTT
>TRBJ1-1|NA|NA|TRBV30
CAWSVGNEAFF
TGTGCCTGGAGTGTGGGTAATGAAGCTTTCTTT
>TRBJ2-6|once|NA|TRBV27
CASSHRLSSGANVLTF
TGTGCCAGCAGCCATCGGCTAAGCTCTGGGGCCAACGTCCTGACTTTC
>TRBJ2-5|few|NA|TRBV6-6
CASSYGQTQETQYF
TGTGCCAGCAGCTATGGACAGACCCAAGAGACCCAGTACTTC